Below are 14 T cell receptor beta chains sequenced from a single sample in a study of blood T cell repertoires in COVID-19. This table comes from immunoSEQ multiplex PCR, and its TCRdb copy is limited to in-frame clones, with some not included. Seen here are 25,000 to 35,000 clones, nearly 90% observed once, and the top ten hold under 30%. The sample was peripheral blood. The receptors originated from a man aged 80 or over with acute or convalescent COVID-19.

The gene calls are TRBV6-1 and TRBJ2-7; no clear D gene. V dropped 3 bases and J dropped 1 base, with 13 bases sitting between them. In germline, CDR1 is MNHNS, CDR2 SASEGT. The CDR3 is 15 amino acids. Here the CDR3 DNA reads TGTGCCAGCAGTGATCACAGCCCCGTTTCCTACGAGCAGTACTTC. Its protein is CASSDHSPVSYEQYF.

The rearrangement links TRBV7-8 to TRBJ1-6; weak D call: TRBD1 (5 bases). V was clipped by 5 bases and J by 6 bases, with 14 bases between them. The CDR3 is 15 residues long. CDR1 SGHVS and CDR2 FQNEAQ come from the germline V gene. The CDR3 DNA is TGTGCCAGCAGCCACCGGGAGGGGATTAATTCACCCCTCCACTTT. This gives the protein CASSHREGINSPLHF.

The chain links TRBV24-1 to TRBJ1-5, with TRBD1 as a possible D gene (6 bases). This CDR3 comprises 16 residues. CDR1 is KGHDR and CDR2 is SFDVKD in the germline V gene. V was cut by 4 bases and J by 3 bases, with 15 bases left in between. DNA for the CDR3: TGTGCCACCAGTGACCGGAGTGGGGGCTACAATCAGCCCCAGCATTTT. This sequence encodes CATSDRSGGYNQPQHF.

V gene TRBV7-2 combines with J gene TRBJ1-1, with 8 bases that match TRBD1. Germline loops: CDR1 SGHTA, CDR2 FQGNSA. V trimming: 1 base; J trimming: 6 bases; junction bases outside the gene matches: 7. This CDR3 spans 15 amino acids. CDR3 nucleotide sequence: TGTGCCAGCAGCTTAGTATGGGACAGGAGGGCTGAAGCTTTCTTT. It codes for CASSLVWDRRAEAFF.

Here the CDR3 reads CASSLRWSGVPSYEQYF. CDR3 nucleotide sequence: TGTGCCAGCAGCTTAAGGTGGAGCGGGGTTCCCTCCTACGAGCAGTACTTC. The genes are TRBV7-2 and TRBJ2-7; 7 nucleotides line up with TRBD2. CDR3 length: 17 amino acids. Unmatched junction bases numbered 10, after V lost 2 bases and J lost 0 bases. Germline-derived CDR1 and CDR2 are SGHTA and FQGNSA.

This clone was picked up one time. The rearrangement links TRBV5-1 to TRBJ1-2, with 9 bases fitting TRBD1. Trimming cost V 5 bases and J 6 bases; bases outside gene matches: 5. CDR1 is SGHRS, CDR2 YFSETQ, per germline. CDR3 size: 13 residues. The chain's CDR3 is CASSFDRGDGYTF. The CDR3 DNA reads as TGCGCCAGCAGTTTCGACAGGGGGGATGGCTACACCTTC.

CDR3 amino acids: CASSAWTGAGANVLTF. The CDR3 DNA is TGTGCCAGCAGTGCCTGGACAGGGGCTGGGGCCAACGTCCTGACTTTC. The V call is TRBV2, the J call TRBJ2-6, with 9 positions matching TRBD1. The J segment lost 2 bases and the V segment lost 4 bases, leaving 3 bases of the junction unmatched. Germline-derived CDR1 and CDR2 are SNHLY and FYNNEI. The CDR3 is 16 amino acids.

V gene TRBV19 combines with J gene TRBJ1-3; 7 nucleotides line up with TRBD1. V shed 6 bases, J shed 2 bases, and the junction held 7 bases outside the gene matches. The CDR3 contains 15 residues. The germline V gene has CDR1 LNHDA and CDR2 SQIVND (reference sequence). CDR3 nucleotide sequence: TGTGCCAGTAGCACCAGGGGGAGCACTGGAAACACCATATATTTT. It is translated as CASSTRGSTGNTIYF.

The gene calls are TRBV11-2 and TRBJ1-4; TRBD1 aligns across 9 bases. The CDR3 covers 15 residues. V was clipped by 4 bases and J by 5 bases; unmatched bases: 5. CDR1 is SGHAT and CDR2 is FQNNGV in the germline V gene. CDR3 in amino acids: CASSSFGTGNEKLFF. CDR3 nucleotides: TGTGCCAGCAGCTCCTTTGGGACAGGGAATGAAAAACTGTTTTTT.

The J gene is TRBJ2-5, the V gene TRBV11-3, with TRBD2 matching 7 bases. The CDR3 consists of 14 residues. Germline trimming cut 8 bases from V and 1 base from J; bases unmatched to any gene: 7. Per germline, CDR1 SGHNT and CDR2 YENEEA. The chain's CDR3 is CASALADVQETQYF. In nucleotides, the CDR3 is TGTGCCAGCGCTCTAGCGGACGTCCAAGAGACCCAGTACTTC. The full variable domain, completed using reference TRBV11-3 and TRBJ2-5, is EAGVVQSPRYKIIEKKQPVAFWCNPISGHNTLYWYLQNLGQGPELLIRYENEEAVDDSQLPKDRFSAERLKGVDSTLKIQPAELGDSAVYLCASALADVQETQYFGPGTRLLVL.

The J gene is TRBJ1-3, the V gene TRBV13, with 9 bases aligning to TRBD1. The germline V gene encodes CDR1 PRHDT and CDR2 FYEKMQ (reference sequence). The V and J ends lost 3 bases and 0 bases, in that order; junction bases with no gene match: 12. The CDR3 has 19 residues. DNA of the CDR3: TGTGCCAGCAGCTTCGGGACAGGGCCATCATCATCCTCTGGAAACACCATATATTTT. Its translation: CASSFGTGPSSSSGNTIYF.

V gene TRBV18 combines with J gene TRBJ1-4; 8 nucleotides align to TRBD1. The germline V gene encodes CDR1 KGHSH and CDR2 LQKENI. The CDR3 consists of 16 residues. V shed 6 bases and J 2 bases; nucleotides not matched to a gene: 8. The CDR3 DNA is TGTGCCAGCTCTTCTGGACAGGGAACGACTAATGAAAAACTGTTTTTT. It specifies CASSSGQGTTNEKLFF.

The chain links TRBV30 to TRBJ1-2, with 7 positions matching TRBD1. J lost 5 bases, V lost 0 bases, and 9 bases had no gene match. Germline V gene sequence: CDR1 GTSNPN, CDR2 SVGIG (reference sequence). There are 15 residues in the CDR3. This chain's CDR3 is CAWSVRRTGGYGYTF. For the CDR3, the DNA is TGTGCCTGGAGTGTACGAAGGACAGGAGGGTATGGCTACACCTTC.

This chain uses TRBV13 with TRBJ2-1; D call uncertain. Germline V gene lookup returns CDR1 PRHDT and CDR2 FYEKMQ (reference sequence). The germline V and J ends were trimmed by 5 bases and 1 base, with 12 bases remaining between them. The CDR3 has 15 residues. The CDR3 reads CASSPLVRSYNEQFF. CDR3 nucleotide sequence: TGTGCCAGCAGCCCCCTTGTCCGTTCCTACAATGAGCAGTTCTTC.